This is a list of T cell receptor beta chains from one sample in a study of response to subunit inactivated influenza vaccine. TCRdb fed the RT-PCR reads into MiXCR, producing one record per CDR3 protein. The sample carries 700,000 to 900,000 distinct CDR3 sequences, around 20% recorded once. The starting material was PBMCs from blood, obtained approximately 5 days after vaccination. All receptors derive from a middle-aged man who received an inactivated influenza vaccine. CDR3s include the opening cysteine and the closing phenylalanine or tryptophan. The D gene is left open where the match is weak. A clone size is listed for some rows: how often the clone was seen (once, few, many), or a class if it is expanded.

>TRBD2|TRBV7-8|TRBJ2-2|few
TGTGCCAGCAGACCTAGAAGGGAGGGAAACACCGGGGAGCTGTTTTTT
CASRPRREGNTGELFF
>.|TRBV15|TRBJ2-6|.
TGTGCCACCAGCAGAGATGCGACTGGGGCCAACGTCCTGACTTTC
CATSRDATGANVLTF
>.|TRBV3-1|TRBJ2-2|.
TGTGCCAGCAGCCAATTCCTAGGGGAGCTGTTTTTT
CASSQFLGELFF
>TRBD2|TRBV9|TRBJ2-3|.
TGTGCCAGCAGCGACGAGGGACTAGCGGGAACCGTCCACACAGATACGCAGTATTTT
CASSDEGLAGTVHTDTQYF
>.|TRBV19|TRBJ1-6|.
TGTGCCAGTAGTCTCGGATTTAATTCACCCCTCCACTTT
CASSLGFNSPLHF
>.|TRBV6-4|TRBJ2-7|.
TGTGCCAGCAGTGACGGCTTTGGGGCGGGCTTCCTCGAGCAGTACTTC
CASSDGFGAGFLEQYF
>.|TRBV5-1|TRBJ2-1|.
TGCGCCAGCAGGGCCGTGGGGACCAGGTACAATGAGCAGTTCTTC
CASRAVGTRYNEQFF
>.|TRBV15|TRBJ2-3|.
TGTGCCACCAGCGCGAAGAGCACAGATACGCAGTATTTT
CATSAKSTDTQYF
>.|TRBV12-3/TRBV12-4|TRBJ2-1|many
TGTGCCAGCAGCCGAAAGGGGGGACCCTACGTGAATGAGCAGTTCTTC
CASSRKGGPYVNEQFF
>.|TRBV7-2|TRBJ1-1|few
TGTGCCAGCAGCTTTTTGGCAGGGGTAAACACTGAAGCTTTCTTT
CASSFLAGVNTEAFF
>.|TRBV6-6|TRBJ1-6|many
TGTGCCAGCAGTCCCCGTGATAATTCACCCCTCCACTTT
CASSPRDNSPLHF
>.|TRBV4-3|TRBJ2-1|.
TGCGCCAGCAGTCCAGTTAATAACTACAATGAGCAGTTCTTC
CASSPVNNYNEQFF
>TRBD2|TRBV7-2|TRBJ2-1|few
TGTGCCAGCAGCATTCAGCGGGGGGCCTACAATGAGCAGTTCTTC
CASSIQRGAYNEQFF
>.|TRBV6-2/TRBV6-3|TRBJ1-2|few
TGTGCCAGCAACTCGGGGTGGCAGGACTATGGCTACACCTTC
CASNSGWQDYGYTF
>.|TRBV6-1|TRBJ1-2|.
TGTGCCAGCAGTGAAAGATATTCCTATGGCTACACCTTC
CASSERYSYGYTF
>.|TRBV29-1|TRBJ2-7|.
TGCAGCGTTGGCAGCAGCTCCTACGAGCAGTACTTC
CSVGSSSYEQYF
>.|TRBV12-3/TRBV12-4|TRBJ1-2|few
TGTGCCAGCAGGGCCGACAGGCATAACTATGGCTACACCTTC
CASRADRHNYGYTF
>.|TRBV28|TRBJ1-1|.
TGTGCCAGCAGTTTGGGCAGGGTGGGGATGAACACTGAAGCTTTCTTT
CASSLGRVGMNTEAFF
>.|TRBV6-6|TRBJ2-3|.
TGTGCCAGCAGTCCCGAGTGGGATACGCAGTATTTT
CASSPEWDTQYF
>.|TRBV5-1|TRBJ2-3|.
TGCGCCAGCAGCTTCGGTAGAGGTACGCAGTATTTT
CASSFGRGTQYF
>TRBD2|TRBV28|TRBJ2-1|.
TGTGCCAGCAGTTTAGAACTAGCGGGGCTCTACTCCTACAATGAGCAGTTCTTC
CASSLELAGLYSYNEQFF
>.|TRBV5-6|TRBJ2-1|few
TGTGCCAGCAGCTTGGAGGGGTTAGTTATGTCCTACAATGAGCAGTTCTTC
CASSLEGLVMSYNEQFF